Below, one T cell receptor beta chain is given with its context. Its matching antigen is unknown. The sample belongs to a study of beta chain features in type 1 diabetes. Findings and limits, study-wide: Individuals with type 1 diabetes displayed fewer insertions and more deletions at VDJ junctions. Here, the possible influence of HLA type (on TCRB rearrangement) remained unresolved. cDNA-based reads could over-represent cells with high TCR expression.

V lost 0 bases, J lost 6 bases, and 12 bases lay in between. Germline CDR1 SGHAT, CDR2 FQNNGV. The CDR3 loop spans 14 amino acids. TCRB transcripts that were expressed got sequenced, as all of the isolated RNA had been reverse transcribed. Repertoires were generated with immunoSEQ multiplex PCR, while TCRdb's copy carries only in-frame clones and drops some. The sample contains about 200,000 clones, 11% of which appear only once. This chain connects TRBV11-2 to TRBJ2-7; D not certain. The clonotype was recovered from a man between 18 and 35 years old in good health. The sequenced material came from central memory CD4+ T cells from blood. The DNA of the CDR3 is TGTGCCAGCAGCTTAGAAGGGATCTACGTCGAGCAGTACTTC. This gives the protein CASSLEGIYVEQYF. Looking up the rest from reference TRBV11-2 and TRBJ2-7 gives the full variable domain: EAGVAQSPRYKIIEKRQSVAFWCNPISGHATLYWYQQILGQGPKLLIQFQNNGVVDDSQLPKDRFSAERLKGVDSTLKIQPAKLEDSAVYLCASSLEGIYVEQYFGPGTRLTVT.